The T cell receptor (beta chain) under discussion was sequenced for a study of T cells after yellow fever vaccination. Trimming stripped 9 bases from V and 3 bases from J, with 18 bases between. Germline V gene lookup returns CDR1 LNHDA and CDR2 SQIVND (reference sequence). The CDR3 totals 14 residues. MiXCR was run by TCRdb on the 5' RACE reads, yielding one entry per CDR3 protein. The sample holds around 550,000 distinct CDR3 sequences, 15% to 20% seen once. The TCR was taken from a man aged 25-40 years who received the YFV17D yellow fever vaccine. The sequenced sample was PBMCs, obtained 15 days after the yellow fever booster vaccination. The chain employs TRBV19 and TRBJ2-7; D possibly corresponds to TRBD1 (7 bases). The DNA of the CDR3 is TGTGCCAGCGGGAGAGGGGGCAGGAGCTACGAGCAGTACTTC. Its translation is CASGRGGRSYEQYF.